The T cell receptor (beta chain) described here comes from a study of blood T cell repertoires in COVID-19. Study overall: Researchers got acute and convalescent COVID-19 samples from the United States, Italy and Spain. The analysed material was cDNA or gDNA that came from T cells, B-cell-depleted T cells, or PBMCs.

Study processing details: Counts of nucleated cells, estimated from reference gene primer amplification, were obtained. Libraries were prepared by immunoSEQ multiplex PCR; TCRdb keeps only in-frame clonotypes and omits some of them. The D gene and trimming were derived from the DNA, and the V and J assignments and clone size from that table. The table records tens of thousands of clones, 75% to 90% of them present only once. CDR1 is SEHNR, CDR2 FQNEAQ, per germline (reference sequence). Trimming stripped 5 bases from V and 6 bases from J, with 10 bases between. The CDR3 runs to 13 residues. This rearrangement joins TRBV7-9 to TRBJ2-2; D is unresolved. The sequence derives from a man aged 65 to 79 with acute or convalescent COVID-19. Source material: peripheral blood. The CDR3 spells CASSPREAGELFF. The CDR3 DNA is TGTGCCAGCAGCCCCCGCGAGGCCGGGGAGCTGTTTTTT.